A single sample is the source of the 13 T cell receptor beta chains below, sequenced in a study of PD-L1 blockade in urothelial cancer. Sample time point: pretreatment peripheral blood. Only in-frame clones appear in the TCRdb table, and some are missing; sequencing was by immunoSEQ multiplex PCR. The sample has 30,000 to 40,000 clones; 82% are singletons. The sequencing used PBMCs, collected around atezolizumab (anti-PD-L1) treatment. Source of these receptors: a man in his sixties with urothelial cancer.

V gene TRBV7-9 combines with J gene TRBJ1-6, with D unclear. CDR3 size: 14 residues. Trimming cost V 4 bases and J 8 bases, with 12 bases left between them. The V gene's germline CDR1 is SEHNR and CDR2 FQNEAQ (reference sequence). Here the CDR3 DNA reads TGTGCCAGCAGCTCAGACTCCGACCATTCACCCCTCCACTTT. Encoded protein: CASSSDSDHSPLHF.

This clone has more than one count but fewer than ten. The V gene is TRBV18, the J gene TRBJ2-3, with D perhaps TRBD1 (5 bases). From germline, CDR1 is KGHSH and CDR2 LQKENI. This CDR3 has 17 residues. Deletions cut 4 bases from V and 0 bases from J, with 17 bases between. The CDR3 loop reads CASSRTTDASSTDTQYF. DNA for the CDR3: TGTGCCAGCTCACGGACGACAGACGCCTCTAGCACAGATACGCAGTATTTT.

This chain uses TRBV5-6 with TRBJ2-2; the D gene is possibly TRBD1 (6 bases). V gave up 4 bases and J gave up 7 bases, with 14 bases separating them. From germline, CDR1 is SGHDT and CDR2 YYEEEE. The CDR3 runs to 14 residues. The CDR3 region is CASSGGQRGGELFF. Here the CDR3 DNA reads TGTGCCAGCAGCGGGGGCCAAAGGGGCGGGGAGCTGTTTTTT.

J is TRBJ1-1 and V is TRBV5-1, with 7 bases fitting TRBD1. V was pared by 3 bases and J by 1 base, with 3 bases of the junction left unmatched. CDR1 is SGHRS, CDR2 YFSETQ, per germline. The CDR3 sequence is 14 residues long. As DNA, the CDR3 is TGCGCCAGCAGCTCGACAGGGCCGAACACTGAAGCTTTCTTT. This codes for CASSSTGPNTEAFF.

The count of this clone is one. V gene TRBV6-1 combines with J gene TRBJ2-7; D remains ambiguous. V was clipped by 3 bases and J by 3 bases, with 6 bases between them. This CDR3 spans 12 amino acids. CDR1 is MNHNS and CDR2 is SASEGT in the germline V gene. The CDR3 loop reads CASSDNYYEQYF. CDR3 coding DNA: TGTGCCAGCAGTGATAATTACTACGAGCAGTACTTC.

CDR3 coding DNA: TGTGCCAGCAGTTTTTGGGGGGGACCCTACGAGCAGTACTTC. Protein sequence: CASSFWGGPYEQYF. The J gene is TRBJ2-7, the V gene TRBV27; TRBD2 aligns across 7 bases. The CDR3 has 14 amino acids. With V trimmed by 3 bases and J by 2 bases, 4 bases remained unmatched. Germline values: CDR1 MNHEY, CDR2 SMNVEV (reference sequence).

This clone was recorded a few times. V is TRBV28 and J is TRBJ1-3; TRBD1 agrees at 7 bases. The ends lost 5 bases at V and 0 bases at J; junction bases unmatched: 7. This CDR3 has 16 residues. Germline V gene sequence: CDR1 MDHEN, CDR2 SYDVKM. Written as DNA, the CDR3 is TGTGCCAGCAGTAAACAGACAGGGCGCTCTGGAAACACCATATATTTT. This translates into CASSKQTGRSGNTIYF.

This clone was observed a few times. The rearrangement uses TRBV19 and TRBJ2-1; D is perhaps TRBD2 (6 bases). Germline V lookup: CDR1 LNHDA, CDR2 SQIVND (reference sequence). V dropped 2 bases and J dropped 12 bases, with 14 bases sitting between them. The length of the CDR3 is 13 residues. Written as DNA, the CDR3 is TGTGCCAGTAGTATAAGGCTGGAGGGATGGCAGTTCTTC. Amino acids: CASSIRLEGWQFF.

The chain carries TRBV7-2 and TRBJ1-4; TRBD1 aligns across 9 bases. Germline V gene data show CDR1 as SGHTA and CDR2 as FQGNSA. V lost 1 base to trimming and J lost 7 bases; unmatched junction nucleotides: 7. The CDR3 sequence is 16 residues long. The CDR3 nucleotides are TGTGCCAGCAGCTTAGGTCCCGCACAGGGGGCTGAAAAACTGTTTTTT. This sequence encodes CASSLGPAQGAEKLFF.

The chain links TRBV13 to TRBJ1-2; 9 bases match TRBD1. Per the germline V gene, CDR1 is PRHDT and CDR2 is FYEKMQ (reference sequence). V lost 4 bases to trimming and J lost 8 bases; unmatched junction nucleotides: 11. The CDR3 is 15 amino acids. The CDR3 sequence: CASSSARTGGYGYTF. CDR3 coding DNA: TGTGCCAGCAGCTCCGCCCGAACAGGGGGCTACGGCTACACCTTC.

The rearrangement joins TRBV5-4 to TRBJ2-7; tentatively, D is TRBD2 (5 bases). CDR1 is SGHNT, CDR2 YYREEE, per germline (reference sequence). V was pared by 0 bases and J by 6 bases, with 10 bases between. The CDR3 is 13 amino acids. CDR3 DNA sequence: TGTGCCAGCAGCTTGGACAGCGAGGGCGAGCAGTACTTC. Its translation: CASSLDSEGEQYF.

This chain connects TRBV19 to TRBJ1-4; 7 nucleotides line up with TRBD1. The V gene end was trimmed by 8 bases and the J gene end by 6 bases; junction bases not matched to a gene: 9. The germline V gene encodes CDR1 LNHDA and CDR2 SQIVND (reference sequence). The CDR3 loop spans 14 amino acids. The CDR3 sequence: CASASGTADEKLFF. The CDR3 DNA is TGTGCCAGTGCTTCAGGGACAGCCGATGAAAAACTGTTTTTT.

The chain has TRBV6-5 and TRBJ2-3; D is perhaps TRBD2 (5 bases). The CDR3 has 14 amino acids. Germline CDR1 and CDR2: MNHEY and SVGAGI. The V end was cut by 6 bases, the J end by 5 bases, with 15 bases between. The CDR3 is CASSPTRGGDTQYF. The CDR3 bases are TGTGCCAGCAGCCCAACCCGGGGTGGAGATACGCAGTATTTT.